These 32 T cell receptor beta chains originate from one sample sequenced in a study of blood T cell repertoires in COVID-19. Some clones are missing from TCRdb's copy, which holds only in-frame ones; the method was immunoSEQ multiplex PCR. The repertoire holds 250,000 or so clones, with over 80% as singletons. Sequencing was done on a sample of peripheral blood. The receptors derive from a middle-aged woman who had recovered from COVID-19.

The gene calls are TRBV6-5 and TRBJ2-2; 8 bases are a match to TRBD1. The CDR3 loop spans 15 amino acids. Germline V CDR1 and CDR2: MNHEY, SVGAGI. The J segment lost 1 base and the V segment lost 7 bases, leaving 5 bases of the junction unmatched. CDR3 nucleotides: TGTGCCAGCACCACAGGGACAGGGAACACCGGGGAGCTGTTTTTT. The encoded protein is CASTTGTGNTGELFF.

This chain links TRBV30 with TRBJ2-2; D is perhaps TRBD1 (5 bases). The V end lost 0 bases, the J end lost 6 bases, and 11 bases lay between the germline ends. The CDR3 is 14 residues long. Per germline, CDR1 GTSNPN and CDR2 SVGIG (reference sequence). Written as DNA, the CDR3 is TGTGCCTGGAGTGTATGGGTAGGGGCCGGGGAGCTGTTTTTT. Protein product: CAWSVWVGAGELFF.

V and J are TRBV6-5 and TRBJ1-1, with 9 bases matching TRBD1. This CDR3 region has 13 residues. V shed 6 bases and J 12 bases; nucleotides not matched to a gene: 11. CDR1 and CDR2 (germline): MNHEY, SVGAGI. Here the CDR3 reads CASSLKGTGRTFF. Written as DNA, the CDR3 is TGTGCCAGCAGCCTTAAGGGGACAGGGAGGACTTTCTTT.

V usage is TRBV3-1 (or the pseudogene TRBV3-2) and J usage is TRBJ1-2; the D gene is possibly TRBD1 (6 bases). CDR1 is LGHDT and CDR2 is YNNKEL in the germline V gene (reference sequence). Trimming pared 6 bases from V and 0 bases from J, leaving 11 bases between. This CDR3 contains 14 residues. CDR3 loop: CASRYGQSNYGYTF. Written as DNA, the CDR3 is TGTGCCAGCAGATACGGACAGTCTAACTATGGCTACACCTTC.

The rearrangement joins TRBV4-1 to TRBJ1-6; D perhaps matches TRBD1 (6 bases). Germline lookup yields CDR1 MGHRA and CDR2 YSYEKL. The CDR3 totals 15 residues. Trimming left V 1 base short and J 11 bases short, with 15 bases between. CDR3 residues: CASSQVQGPLTPLHF. CDR3 DNA: TGCGCCAGCAGCCAAGTACAGGGTCCTCTTACACCCCTCCACTTT.

The rearrangement links TRBV5-6 to TRBJ1-5; 8 bases agree with TRBD1. The germline CDR1 and CDR2 sequences are SGHDT and YYEEEE. The trim removed 3 bases at V and 3 bases at J, leaving 14 bases unmatched. This CDR3 region has 18 residues. The CDR3, as DNA: TGTGCCAGCAGCTCACGACAGGGGCTGTGGGGCCACAATCAGCCCCAGCATTTT. It yields the protein CASSSRQGLWGHNQPQHF.

The rearrangement uses TRBV28 and TRBJ2-7, with 7 bases matching TRBD1. The CDR3 loop spans 15 amino acids. Germline V gene sequence: CDR1 MDHEN, CDR2 SYDVKM. V was pared by 5 bases and J by 1 base, with 8 bases of the junction left unmatched. In DNA form, the CDR3 reads TGTGCCAGCAGTAAAGACAGGGCCTATTCCTACGAGCAGTACTTC. Amino acids: CASSKDRAYSYEQYF.

V is TRBV7-9 and J is TRBJ1-2, with a tentative D call TRBD1 (5 bases). The V end lost 2 bases, the J end lost 6 bases, and 16 bases lay between the germline ends. The CDR3 is 15 residues long. Germline V CDR1 and CDR2: SEHNR, FQNEAQ (reference sequence). The CDR3 region has the DNA TGTGCCAGCAGCTTATCGCACGGGGGTGAGGATGGCTACACCTTC. This codes for CASSLSHGGEDGYTF.

This clone was seen once. This chain joins TRBV30 and TRBJ2-5, with D unresolved. V lost 5 bases to trimming and J lost 7 bases, with 17 bases between them. CDR1 is GTSNPN and CDR2 is SVGIG in the germline V gene (reference sequence). This CDR3 has 13 residues. The CDR3 here is CAWRLALFGTQYF. CDR3 nucleotides: TGTGCCTGGCGACTGGCTCTGTTCGGGACCCAGTACTTC.

The V and J genes are TRBV27 and TRBJ1-5, with 7 bases identical to TRBD1. From germline, CDR1 is MNHEY and CDR2 SMNVEV (reference sequence). The CDR3 is made up of 14 amino acids. V was clipped by 9 bases and J by 3 bases; unmatched bases: 8. The DNA of the CDR3 is TGTGCCAGTTCCGGGACAGCTTACAATCAGCCCCAGCATTTT. Translation: CASSGTAYNQPQHF.

The sample holds one count of this clone. The CDR3 region is CASRGTGRRFRPQHF. CDR3 sequence (DNA): TGCGCCAGCAGGGGGACAGGGAGAAGGTTTCGGCCCCAGCATTTT. V and J are TRBV10-1 and TRBJ1-5, with 9 nucleotides matching TRBD1. The junction had 12 bases not matched to a gene; V was cut back by 6 bases and J by 9 bases. The CDR3 is made up of 15 amino acids. CDR1 and CDR2 from the germline V gene are WNHNN and SYGVQD (reference sequence).

V and J are TRBV19 and TRBJ2-1; tentatively, D is TRBD2 (5 bases). Trimming pared 3 bases from V and 7 bases from J, leaving 10 bases between. This CDR3 has 13 residues. Germline V CDR1 and CDR2: LNHDA, SQIVND (reference sequence). The CDR3 sequence is CASSMDPGNEQFF. CDR3 DNA: TGTGCCAGTAGTATGGACCCGGGGAATGAGCAGTTCTTC.

The chain links TRBV4-1 to TRBJ2-7, with 10 bases that match TRBD1. The CDR3 extends over 17 amino acids. V shed 1 base and J 0 bases; nucleotides not matched to a gene: 6. Germline V gene data show CDR1 as MGHRA and CDR2 as YSYEKL. CDR3 nucleotide sequence: TGCGCCAGCAGCCAAGGTACCGGGACAGGGGACTCCTACGAGCAGTACTTC. Translated: CASSQGTGTGDSYEQYF.

The V call is TRBV6-5, the J call TRBJ1-1; 8 bases fit TRBD1. The CDR3 length is 15 residues. The trim removed 6 bases at V and 0 bases at J, leaving 6 bases unmatched. CDR1 and CDR2 (germline): MNHEY, SVGAGI. Here the CDR3 DNA reads TGTGCCAGCAGCAGGGGGCTAAGAATGAACACTGAAGCTTTCTTT. It yields the protein CASSRGLRMNTEAFF.

The chain combines TRBV7-6 with TRBJ2-3, with 8 bases lining up with TRBD2. The CDR3 contains 18 residues. The germline gives CDR1 SGHVS, CDR2 FNYEAQ. J lost 0 bases, V lost 1 base, and 9 bases had no gene match. The CDR3 DNA reads TGTGCCAGCAGCTTAGGAGTAGGGGCTAGCGGGAGCACAGATACGCAGTATTTT. It is translated as CASSLGVGASGSTDTQYF.

This clone has just a few counts. V gene TRBV27 combines with J gene TRBJ2-7, with 8 bases identical to TRBD2. The CDR3 loop spans 14 amino acids. J gave up 6 bases and V 8 bases, and 12 bases lay outside the gene matches. The germline V gene has CDR1 MNHEY and CDR2 SMNVEV (reference sequence). CDR3 amino acids: CASGVGSGGREQYF. CDR3 bases: TGTGCCAGCGGCGTAGGAAGCGGGGGACGCGAGCAGTACTTC.

The CDR3 is CASSLAIARDSNTEAFF. CDR3 bases: TGTGCCAGCAGCTTAGCGATTGCTCGGGACAGTAACACTGAAGCTTTCTTT. The chain combines TRBV7-2 with TRBJ1-1, with 7 bases matching TRBD1. The V and J ends lost 0 bases and 2 bases, in that order; junction bases with no gene match: 9. CDR1 SGHTA and CDR2 FQGNSA come from the germline V gene. The CDR3 contains 17 residues.

This chain connects TRBV28 to TRBJ1-6; 7 bases are a match to TRBD1. CDR3 length: 15 residues. The V and J ends lost 7 bases and 5 bases, in that order; junction bases with no gene match: 8. Germline loops: CDR1 MDHEN, CDR2 SYDVKM. The CDR3 loop reads CASTLTGSHNSPLHF. The CDR3 DNA follows: TGTGCCAGCACCCTGACAGGGTCCCATAATTCACCCCTCCACTTT. Variable domain in full (rest from reference TRBV28 and TRBJ1-6): DVKVTQSSRYLVKRTGEKVFLECVQDMDHENMFWYRQDPGLGLRLIYFSYDVKMKEKGDIPEGYSVSREKKERFSLILESASTNQTSMYLCASTLTGSHNSPLHFGNGTRLTVT.

The V call is TRBV28, the J call TRBJ2-5, with 7 bases aligning to TRBD2. Trimming removed 5 bases from V and 4 bases from J; junction bases left unmatched: 16. CDR3 size: 17 residues. Germline V gene sequence: CDR1 MDHEN, CDR2 SYDVKM. The CDR3 nucleotides are TGTGCCAGCAGTCCCGGGTGGGGTCTAGCGGCGACAGAGACCCAGTACTTC. Amino acids: CASSPGWGLAATETQYF.

This clone was observed a handful of times. This chain uses TRBV7-2 with TRBJ2-1, with D perhaps matching TRBD2 (5 bases). Germline V lookup: CDR1 SGHTA, CDR2 FQGNSA. V was clipped by 1 base and J by 10 bases, with 14 bases between them. The CDR3 has 14 residues. CDR3 sequence (DNA): TGTGCCAGCAGCTTAGAAGGTAGAAGAGGGGAGCAGTTCTTC. This encodes CASSLEGRRGEQFF.

V gene TRBV2 combines with J gene TRBJ1-6; TRBD1 aligns across 7 bases. The junction had 9 bases not matched to a gene; V was cut back by 0 bases and J by 7 bases. CDR3 size: 17 residues. Germline CDR1 SNHLY, CDR2 FYNNEI. DNA for the CDR3: TGTGCCAGCAGTGAAGCGCTTGGCACAGGGGCGAATTCACCCCTCCACTTT. Residues: CASSEALGTGANSPLHF.

This clone was seen a single time. The chain has TRBV13 and TRBJ2-5; 12 bases align to TRBD2. CDR3 length equals 20 residues. With V trimmed by 5 bases and J by 0 bases, 16 bases remained unmatched. The germline V gene encodes CDR1 PRHDT and CDR2 FYEKMQ (reference sequence). The CDR3 DNA sequence: TGTGCCAGCAGCCCCCCCCCGGGGAGCTGGACTAGCGGGGACCAAGAGACCCAGTACTTC. Its translation: CASSPPPGSWTSGDQETQYF. The variable domain in full, with the rest retrieved from reference TRBV13 and TRBJ2-5, is AAGVIQSPRHLIKEKRETATLKCYPIPRHDTVYWYQQGPGQDPQFLISFYEKMQSDKGSIPDRFSAQQFSDYHSELNMSSLELGDSALYFCASSPPPGSWTSGDQETQYFGPGTRLLVL.

The chain carries TRBV5-1 and TRBJ1-2, with 11 bases lining up with TRBD1. The V and J ends lost 3 bases and 5 bases, in that order; junction bases with no gene match: 6. This CDR3 region has 15 residues. Germline V lookup: CDR1 SGHRS, CDR2 YFSETQ. As DNA, the CDR3 is TGCGCCAGCAGCTCGGGACAGGGGGGGCCATATGGCTACACCTTC. Its protein is CASSSGQGGPYGYTF.

The chain has TRBV7-9 and TRBJ1-5; D is unclear. Germline loops: CDR1 SEHNR, CDR2 FQNEAQ (reference sequence). V lost 5 bases, J lost 7 bases, and 9 bases lay in between. The CDR3 has 12 amino acids. The CDR3 DNA sequence: TGTGCCAGCAGCCGGGATGACCAGCCCCAGCATTTT. Translating it yields CASSRDDQPQHF. Filled out from reference TRBV7-9 and TRBJ1-5, the complete variable domain reads DTGVSQNPRHKITKRGQNVTFRCDPISEHNRLYWYRQTLGQGPEFLTYFQNEAQLEKSRLLSDRFSAERPKGSFSTLEIQRTEQGDSAMYLCASSRDDQPQHFGDGTRLSIL.

The genes are TRBV7-9 and TRBJ2-7, with D perhaps matching TRBD1 (5 bases). CDR1 is SEHNR and CDR2 is FQNEAQ in the germline V gene (reference sequence). Trimming removed 1 base at V and 2 bases at J, with 21 bases between. This CDR3 region has 18 residues. The CDR3 coding sequence is TGTGCCAGCAGCTTAGTAGGTCGGAATCAGGGTTCCCCCTACGAGCAGTACTTC. Translated, it gives CASSLVGRNQGSPYEQYF.

The V and J genes are TRBV5-1 and TRBJ1-5, with TRBD1 identical over 11 bases. Trimming cost V 4 bases and J 5 bases; bases outside gene matches: 5. CDR1 SGHRS and CDR2 YFSETQ come from the germline V gene. The CDR3 extends over 15 amino acids. The CDR3 protein is CASSIGTGGDQPQHF. The CDR3 DNA reads as TGCGCCAGCAGCATCGGGACAGGGGGAGATCAGCCCCAGCATTTT.

CDR3: CASSHRQDKYNEQFF. The CDR3 DNA reads as TGTGCCAGCAGTCACCGACAGGATAAATACAATGAGCAGTTCTTC. V usage is TRBV6-6 and J usage is TRBJ2-1; weak D call: TRBD1 (6 bases). Trimming removed 5 bases at V and 4 bases at J, with 15 bases between. The CDR3 is made up of 15 amino acids. CDR1 is MNHNY, CDR2 SVGAGI, per germline (reference sequence).

This chain uses TRBV7-8 with TRBJ2-1, with 8 bases identical to TRBD2. Germline V gives CDR1 SGHVS, CDR2 FQNEAQ. CDR3 length: 16 amino acids. V was pared by 1 base and J by 5 bases, with 7 bases of the junction left unmatched. In DNA, the CDR3 is TGTGCCAGCAGCTTAGTCTGGAGCGGGGGCAACAATGAGCAGTTCTTC. This gives the protein CASSLVWSGGNNEQFF.

This chain uses TRBV6-2 or TRBV6-3 with TRBJ2-3; a possible D gene is TRBD2 (7 bases). Germline values: CDR1 MNHEY, CDR2 SVGEGT. CDR3 size: 17 residues. The V end was cut by 0 bases, the J end by 4 bases, with 17 bases between. The DNA for the CDR3 is TGTGCCAGCAGTTACTCGAGGGGGGGAGCGAGGCCAGATACGCAGTATTTT. Translated: CASSYSRGGARPDTQYF.

The chain combines TRBV12-3 or TRBV12-4 with TRBJ1-2, with D possibly TRBD1 on 5 matching bases. V shed 7 bases and J shed 3 bases, with 12 bases lying between them. The CDR3 totals 13 residues. The CDR3 spells CASTEDMDYGYTF. The DNA for the CDR3 is TGTGCCAGCACCGAGGACATGGACTATGGCTACACCTTC.

This clone was counted a few times. The chain combines TRBV24-1 with TRBJ1-3; D not resolved. CDR3 length: 12 amino acids. Trimming left V 4 bases short and J 2 bases short, with 2 bases between. Germline V gene lookup returns CDR1 KGHDR and CDR2 SFDVKD. The CDR3 reads CATSDAGNTIYF. CDR3 bases: TGTGCCACCAGTGACGCTGGAAACACCATATATTTT.

The gene calls are TRBV5-4 and TRBJ2-7, with TRBD1 matching 10 bases. Germline CDR1 and CDR2: SGHNT and YYREEE (reference sequence). The CDR3 contains 15 residues. With V trimmed by 4 bases and J by 3 bases, 7 bases remained unmatched. The CDR3 DNA is TGTGCCAGCAGCCCCCGGGGGACAGGGGACTACGAGCAGTACTTC. Translated: CASSPRGTGDYEQYF.